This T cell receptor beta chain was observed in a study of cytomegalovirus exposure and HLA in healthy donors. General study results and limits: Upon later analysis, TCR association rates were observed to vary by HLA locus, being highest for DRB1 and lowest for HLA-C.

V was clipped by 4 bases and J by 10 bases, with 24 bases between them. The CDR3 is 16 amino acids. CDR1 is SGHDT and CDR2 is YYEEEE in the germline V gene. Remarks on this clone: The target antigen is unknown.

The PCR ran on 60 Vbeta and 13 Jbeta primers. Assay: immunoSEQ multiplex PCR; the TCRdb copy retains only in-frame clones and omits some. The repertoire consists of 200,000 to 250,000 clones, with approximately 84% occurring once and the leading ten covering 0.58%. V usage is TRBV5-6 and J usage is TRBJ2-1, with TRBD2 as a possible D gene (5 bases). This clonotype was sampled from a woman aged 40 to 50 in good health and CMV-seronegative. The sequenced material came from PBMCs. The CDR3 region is CASSATASSGNKEQFF. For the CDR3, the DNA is TGTGCCAGCAGCGCGACCGCTTCTTCGGGGAATAAGGAGCAGTTCTTC.